This T cell receptor (beta chain) was documented in a study of blood T cell repertoires in COVID-19. Background on the study: The United States, Italy and Spain supplied acute and convalescent COVID-19 samples. T cells, B-cell-depleted T cells, or PBMCs supplied cDNA or gDNA.

The assay was immunoSEQ multiplex PCR, and TCRdb's table has in-frame clones only and misses some. The sample shows 15,000 to 20,000 clones, 85% to 95% of them seen only once. Germline CDR1 is MNHEY and CDR2 is SMNVEV (reference sequence). The length of the CDR3 is 16 residues. The germline V and J ends were trimmed by 1 base and 1 base, with 13 bases remaining between them. The receptor comes from a woman between 45 and 60 years old with active COVID-19. The chain carries TRBV27 and TRBJ1-1, with no clear D. The sequenced sample consisted of peripheral blood. Here the CDR3 DNA reads TGTGCCAGCAGTTTATTAGCGGTCAGGCCGAACACTGAAGCTTTCTTT. This codes for CASSLLAVRPNTEAFF.